This T cell receptor (beta chain) was recovered during a study of shared clonotypes between healthy human individuals. Of note for this clone: What it recognizes is unknown.

Measured with immunoSEQ multiplex PCR; TCRdb has only the in-frame clones, and not every one. The sample yields over a million clones, roughly 96% seen once. Researchers partitioned CD4+ cells into CD45RA+ naive and CD45RA-negative memory subsets. Study findings and constraints: Non-shared clonotypes had lower generation probabilities than those shared by all four donors. Several donors held about 5% of naive CD4 clonotypes in common. Generally, estimated richness proved larger in naive subsets than it did in memory subsets.

This CDR3 contains 13 residues. The germline gives CDR1 WNHNN, CDR2 SYGVQD (reference sequence). Trimming left V 3 bases short and J 9 bases short, with 12 bases between. The chain couples TRBV10-1 to TRBJ2-1; TRBD1 might be the D (6 bases). This TCR was recovered from a man aged 25 to 40 in good health. The sample taken for sequencing was naive CD4+ T cells sorted from blood. Subset here: CD45RA+ positively selected. The CDR3 DNA follows: TGCGCCAGCAGTGATAGGGGGTATACTGAGCAGTTCTTC. Translated, it gives CASSDRGYTEQFF.